A single sample gave rise to the 18 T cell receptor beta chains below, sequenced in a study of control samples from healthy donors and cancer patients. Using immunoSEQ multiplex PCR, the repertoire was profiled, and TCRdb retains in-frame clones only, with some absent. The sample has more than 75,000 clones, nearly 90% seen once. Source material: blood. Every receptor here comes from a middle-aged man in good health.

This clone has just one count. The V gene is TRBV7-3, the J gene TRBJ2-3; 11 bases agree with TRBD2. V shed 2 bases, J shed 2 bases, and the junction held 6 bases outside the gene matches. The CDR3 covers 17 residues. CDR1 is SGHTA, CDR2 FQGTGA, per germline. As DNA, the CDR3 is TGTGCCAGCAGCTTAGGGCTAGCGGGGGGCCTCACAGATACGCAGTATTTT. Its translation is CASSLGLAGGLTDTQYF.

The chain combines TRBV7-9 with TRBJ1-1; no reliable D call. Germline V gives CDR1 SEHNR, CDR2 FQNEAQ (reference sequence). The CDR3 totals 11 residues. Between the trimmed V and J ends, which lost 3 bases and 5 bases, there was a span of 4 bases. This chain's CDR3 is CASSFGTEAFF. Here the CDR3 DNA reads TGTGCCAGCAGCTTCGGTACTGAAGCTTTCTTT.

This clone was found a few times. This chain uses TRBV19 with TRBJ1-4; weak D call: TRBD1 (6 bases). V lost 4 bases, J lost 6 bases, and 6 bases lay in between. CDR1 and CDR2 from the germline V gene are LNHDA and SQIVND (reference sequence). CDR3 length equals 12 residues. CDR3 bases: TGTGCCAGTAGTAGGACAGATGAAAAACTGTTTTTT. Protein: CASSRTDEKLFF.

This rearrangement joins TRBV10-1 to TRBJ2-7; D uncertain. CDR3 length: 11 amino acids. The V gene's germline CDR1 is WNHNN and CDR2 SYGVQD (reference sequence). The CDR3 DNA reads TGCGAGGCCAGAAACTCCTACGAGCAGTACTTC. This sequence encodes CEARNSYEQYF.

In its sample, this clone ranks as medium-sized (0.01 to 0.1%). This rearrangement joins TRBV4-1 to TRBJ1-5, with 8 bases fitting TRBD1. The trim removed 4 bases at V and 9 bases at J, leaving 11 bases unmatched. The CDR3 has 15 residues. The germline CDR1 and CDR2 sequences are MGHRA and YSYEKL. As DNA, the CDR3 is TGCGCCAGCAGCCCTCCTGGGACAGGAGTTATGCCCCAGCATTTT. Protein product: CASSPPGTGVMPQHF.

The gene calls are TRBV19 and TRBJ1-5, with 7 bases fitting TRBD1. V shed 6 bases, J shed 3 bases, and the junction held 8 bases outside the gene matches. The CDR3 length is 15 residues. Germline assignment: CDR1 LNHDA and CDR2 SQIVND (reference sequence). CDR3 amino acids: CASRPGGPDNQPQHF. The CDR3 DNA reads TGTGCCAGTAGACCAGGGGGTCCTGACAATCAGCCCCAGCATTTT. The variable domain in full, with the rest retrieved from reference TRBV19 and TRBJ1-5, is DGGITQSPKYLFRKEGQNVTLSCEQNLNHDAMYWYRQDPGQGLRLIYYSQIVNDFQKGDIAEGYSVSREKKESFPLTVTSAQKNPTAFYLCASRPGGPDNQPQHFGDGTRLSIL.

The chain is built from TRBV28 and TRBJ2-7; D remains unclear. V shed 5 bases and J shed 6 bases, with 14 bases lying between them. The CDR3 covers 13 residues. CDR1 and CDR2 (germline): MDHEN, SYDVKM. CDR3 DNA: TGTGCCAGCAGTCCCCCGGGTGGACGCGAGCAGTACTTC. It yields the protein CASSPPGGREQYF.

V usage is TRBV5-6 and J usage is TRBJ1-4; D remains unclear. The length of the CDR3 is 14 residues. Germline CDR1 reads SGHDT; CDR2 reads YYEEEE. Deletions cut 1 base from V and 0 bases from J, with 4 bases between. CDR3 region: CASSLIATNEKLFF. In DNA form, the CDR3 reads TGTGCCAGCAGCTTGATTGCAACTAATGAAAAACTGTTTTTT. Full variable domain (outside the CDR3, taken from reference TRBV5-6 and TRBJ1-4): DAGVTQSPTHLIKTRGQQVTLRCSPKSGHDTVSWYQQALGQGPQFIFQYYEEEERQRGNFPDRFSGHQFPNYSSELNVNALLLGDSALYLCASSLIATNEKLFFGSGTQLSVL.

The V call is TRBV29-1, the J call TRBJ1-2; 8 nucleotides align to TRBD1. V lost 6 bases, J lost 4 bases, and 4 bases stayed unmatched. The CDR3 runs to 12 residues. CDR1 is SQVTM and CDR2 is ANQGSEA in the germline V gene. CDR3 amino acids: CSVLDRAYGYTF. The CDR3 DNA follows: TGCAGCGTACTGGACAGGGCCTATGGCTACACCTTC. Full variable domain (missing parts from reference TRBV29-1 and TRBJ1-2): SAVISQKPSRDICQRGTSLTIQCQVDSQVTMMFWYRQQPGQSLTLIATANQGSEATYESGFVIDKFPISRPNLTFSTLTVSNMSPEDSSIYLCSVLDRAYGYTFGSGTRLTVV.

The V and J genes are TRBV28 and TRBJ2-5, with D perhaps given as TRBD1 or TRBD2 (5 bases each). V lost 1 base and J 1 base, leaving 10 bases between the germline ends. This CDR3 is built from 15 residues. Per germline, CDR1 MDHEN and CDR2 SYDVKM. In nucleotides, the CDR3 is TGTGCCAGCAGTTTATTGGACGGGACCCAAGAGACCCAGTACTTC. Translation gives CASSLLDGTQETQYF.

As to this clone: One end of the junction fails to match germline, which may point to a read error. This chain joins TRBV6-6 and TRBJ1-1, with TRBD1 identical over 10 bases. This CDR3 region has 16 residues. Looked up from germline, CDR1 is MNHNY and CDR2 is SVGAGI (reference sequence). Here the CDR3 DNA reads TGTGCCAGCATTTACGGTGGGGGACAGGGGTTAAATCGGGCTTTCTTT. Translated, it gives CASIYGGGQGLNRAFF.

This clone was detected once. The V gene is TRBV5-1, the J gene TRBJ1-1; no firm D call. Germline loops: CDR1 SGHRS, CDR2 YFSETQ. The V end lost 4 bases, the J end lost 0 bases, and 10 bases lay between the germline ends. CDR3 length equals 14 residues. The chain's CDR3 is CASSPKGVNTEAFF. DNA for the CDR3: TGCGCCAGCAGCCCTAAGGGAGTGAACACTGAAGCTTTCTTT.

This chain uses TRBV18 with TRBJ1-6, with TRBD1 matching over 7 bases. Looked up from germline, CDR1 is KGHSH and CDR2 is LQKENI. This CDR3 has 17 residues. V was pared by 5 bases and J by 9 bases, with 16 bases of the junction left unmatched. CDR3 DNA sequence: TGTGCCAGCTCAGCCTCCACAGGGGTCGTCGGGATTTCACCCCTCCACTTT. Residues: CASSASTGVVGISPLHF.

The gene calls are TRBV7-8 and TRBJ1-5; D gene unclear. V was pared by 1 base and J by 7 bases, with 5 bases between. There are 12 residues in the CDR3. CDR1 is SGHVS and CDR2 is FQNEAQ in the germline V gene. The CDR3 sequence is CASSLEGQPQHF. The CDR3 nucleotides read TGTGCCAGCAGCTTAGAGGGACAGCCCCAGCATTTT.

The chain uses TRBV5-4 and TRBJ1-1; D gene uncertain. The germline gives CDR1 SGHNT, CDR2 YYREEE (reference sequence). The CDR3 is 13 residues long. V lost 2 bases to trimming and J lost 1 base, with 6 bases between them. CDR3 DNA: TGTGCCAGCAGCTTTCAAGGGAACACTGAAGCTTTCTTT. Amino acids: CASSFQGNTEAFF.

CDR3 loop: CASSEMGREETQYF. The CDR3, as DNA: TGCGCCAGCAGTGAGATGGGAAGGGAAGAGACCCAGTACTTC. The V call is TRBV10-1, the J call TRBJ2-5; D gene uncertain. Trimming took off 2 bases at V and 3 bases at J, with 10 bases between the two ends. This CDR3 contains 14 residues. The V gene's germline CDR1 is WNHNN and CDR2 SYGVQD (reference sequence).

A note on this clone: Other DNA sequences in the sample encode the same CDR3. The rearrangement uses TRBV12-3 or TRBV12-4 and TRBJ1-2; D gene unclear. Trimming left V 3 bases short and J 2 bases short, with 7 bases between. The CDR3 consists of 13 residues. The CDR3 protein is CASSFRGNYGYTF. Here the CDR3 DNA reads TGTGCCAGCAGTTTTCGAGGGAACTATGGCTACACCTTC.

This sequence joins TRBV27 and TRBJ1-1, with D maybe TRBD1 (5 bases). The CDR3 is made up of 15 amino acids. Germline V gene data show CDR1 as MNHEY and CDR2 as SMNVEV (reference sequence). With 2 bases removed from V and 1 base from J, the gap between germline ends came to 11 bases. The CDR3 bases are TGTGCCAGCAGTTTAAGTATAAGGGGGAACACTGAAGCTTTCTTT. Residues: CASSLSIRGNTEAFF.